This TCR beta chain derives from a study of type 1 and type 2 diabetes patients. Across the study: The cohort mixed type 1 diabetes, type 2 diabetes and nondiabetic donors. T cells were magnetically sorted from PBMCs as CD4+ or CD8+ subsets.

The germline V gene encodes CDR1 LNHDA and CDR2 SQIVND (reference sequence). CDR3 length: 14 residues. V was shortened by 6 bases and J by 0 bases, with 11 bases between the two germline ends. Amplification started from genomic DNA. The TCR beta CDR3 region was amplified using 30 forward and 13 reverse primers. TCRdb passed the multiplex PCR reads through MiXCR, listing each CDR3 protein once. The sample holds more than 250,000 distinct CDR3 sequences, around 50% seen once. Notes on the study in general: Type 2 diabetes and control samples shared highly correlated V and J usage, averaging around 0.97.

Each participant gave ten milliliters of peripheral blood. This clonotype was seen more than once but under ten times. The target antigen is unknown. The sequenced sample was peripheral blood mononuclear cells (PBMCs). The V call is TRBV19, the J call TRBJ1-1; D possibly corresponds to TRBD1 (5 bases). The sequence derives from a man aged 18-30 years with type 2 diabetes. DNA for the CDR3: TGTGCCAGTAGAAGTCAGGGCTTGAACACTGAAGCTTTCTTT. Protein: CASRSQGLNTEAFF.